The 27 T cell receptor beta chains below come from one sample, sequenced in a study of blood T cells in healthy people across ages. Then a second PCR, running about 6 to 12 cycles, was carried out with a sample-barcoded 5' primer and a J-beta primer mix. Using its own MiXCR run on the 5' RACE reads, TCRdb lists one record per CDR3 protein. The repertoire holds hundreds of thousands of distinct CDR3 sequences, with 20% to 30% as singletons. These data were also filed under a second study, of T cells of mothers and their children.

Material: blood. The receptors shown here come from a boy aged 5 to 17 in good health.

Only a few counts were recorded for this clonotype. The chain is built from TRBV27 and TRBJ2-5; D is possibly TRBD2 (5 bases). CDR3 size: 13 residues. Trimming shortened V by 7 bases and J by 11 bases, and 20 bases separated the two germline ends. Germline lookup yields CDR1 MNHEY and CDR2 SMNVEV (reference sequence). DNA of the CDR3: TGTGCCAGCACCGGTCTACTAGTAGGTCGGCAGTACTTC. As protein: CASTGLLVGRQYF.

The chain is built from TRBV20-1 and TRBJ2-3; TRBD2 aligns across 8 bases. Trimming removed 1 base from V and 0 bases from J; junction bases left unmatched: 3. The germline CDR1 and CDR2 sequences are DFQATT and SNEGSKA (reference sequence). This CDR3 is 15 amino acids long. CDR3 DNA: TGCAGTGCTAGAGTGCCGGGGGGGAGCACAGATACGCAGTATTTT. Its translation is CSARVPGGSTDTQYF.

The V call is TRBV29-1, the J call TRBJ2-7; TRBD1 agrees at 7 bases. TRBJ2-1 explains the end of the DNA better; the J call may be wrong. Per germline, CDR1 SQVTM and CDR2 ANQGSEA. The CDR3 consists of 15 residues. The CDR3 protein is CSARSPQGAYNEQFF. Here the CDR3 DNA reads TGCAGCGCCCGAAGTCCGCAGGGGGCCTACAATGAGCAGTTCTTC.

This clonotype has a handful of counts. V is TRBV28 and J is TRBJ1-5; TRBD1 matches 9 bases. CDR1 MDHEN and CDR2 SYDVKM come from the germline V gene. J gave up 6 bases and V 7 bases, and 10 bases lay outside the gene matches. The length of the CDR3 is 15 residues. The CDR3 loop is CASIFTGGWFQPQHF. In nucleotides, the CDR3 is TGTGCCAGCATATTCACAGGGGGCTGGTTTCAGCCCCAGCATTTT.

Points on this clonotype: The junction does not match germline at one end; this may be a read error. The chain recombines TRBV11-3 with TRBJ2-7; the D gene could be TRBD1 or TRBD2 (5 bases each). TRBJ2-1 explains the end of the DNA better; the J call may be wrong. The CDR3 has 17 amino acids. Looked up from germline, CDR1 is SGHNT and CDR2 is YENEEA. The CDR3 DNA reads as TGTGCCAACAGCTTAGGTCTAGCCGGACAAAGAGTGGATGAGCAGTTCTTC. Amino acid sequence: CANSLGLAGQRVDEQFF.

This clonotype has a handful of counts. The chain combines TRBV6-1 with TRBJ1-4, with 7 bases aligning to TRBD1. The CDR3 has 15 amino acids. In germline, CDR1 is MNHNS, CDR2 SASEGT. Losses at the gene ends were 1 base for V and 8 bases for J; bases not matched to a gene: 7. CDR3 nucleotide sequence: TGTGCCAGCAGTGAAGGTGAGGGGGCGAGAGAAAAACTGTTTTTT. Its protein product is CASSEGEGAREKLFF.

This clonotype was counted only a few times. This sequence joins TRBV12-3 or TRBV12-4 and TRBJ2-7; D is ambiguous. Trimming took off 6 bases at V and 4 bases at J, with 10 bases between the two ends. The CDR3 contains 12 residues. In nucleotides, the CDR3 is TGTGCCAGCAGCTCCGAAGATTACGAGCAGTACTTC. It translates to CASSSEDYEQYF.

V gene TRBV6-2 or TRBV6-3 combines with J gene TRBJ1-1; D call uncertain. Germline V gene sequence: CDR1 MNHEY, CDR2 SVGEGT. V lost 7 bases and J 1 base, leaving 13 bases between the germline ends. There are 14 residues in the CDR3. The CDR3 DNA sequence: TGTGCCAGCACCAAGGAGTGGGGGAACACTGAAGCTTTCTTT. Amino acids: CASTKEWGNTEAFF.

In this sample, this clonotype turned up a few times. The chain employs TRBV29-1 and TRBJ2-7; 7 nucleotides align to TRBD1. Trimming took 6 bases from V and 6 from J; bases not matched to a gene: 14. This CDR3 is 14 amino acids long. Germline-derived CDR1 and CDR2 are SQVTM and ANQGSEA. The CDR3 sequence is CSVLGGPRSSEQYF. CDR3 DNA sequence: TGCAGCGTCCTAGGGGGCCCGAGGAGTTCCGAGCAGTACTTC.

The chain recombines TRBV6-6 with TRBJ1-1, with D hard to call. Trimming took 6 bases from V and 2 from J, leaving 13 bases between them. This CDR3 is 14 amino acids long. Per germline, CDR1 MNHNY and CDR2 SVGAGI (reference sequence). The CDR3 DNA is TGTGCCAGCAGCCCCAGTGGATTCAACACTGAAGCTTTCTTT. It specifies CASSPSGFNTEAFF.

Points on this clonotype: The junction shows a germline mismatch at one end, possibly a read error. CDR3 in amino acids: CANSAAVGTKNIQYF. CDR3 DNA sequence: TGTGCCAACAGCGCCGCGGTAGGGACCAAAAACATTCAGTACTTC. The gene calls are TRBV7-9 and TRBJ2-4; no definite D call. CDR1 SEHNR and CDR2 FQNEAQ come from the germline V gene (reference sequence). This CDR3 is built from 15 residues.

This clonotype was detected only once. The V call is TRBV5-1, the J call TRBJ2-7; D not certain. Germline CDR1 is SGHRS and CDR2 is YFSETQ. V was shortened by 0 bases and J by 5 bases, with 6 bases between the two germline ends. The CDR3 consists of 12 residues. CDR3 region: CASSLVPNEQYF. The CDR3 DNA sequence: TGCGCCAGCAGCTTGGTTCCAAACGAGCAGTACTTC.

This clonotype was seen a few times. V gene TRBV9 combines with J gene TRBJ2-3; TRBD1 aligns across 7 bases. CDR3 length: 15 residues. Trimming cost V 4 bases and J 4 bases; bases outside gene matches: 9. Germline V lookup: CDR1 SGDLS, CDR2 YYNGEE. CDR3 loop: CASSPGQTNSDTQYF. In nucleotides, the CDR3 is TGTGCCAGCAGCCCGGGACAGACGAACTCAGATACGCAGTATTTT.

This clonotype was counted many times. The rearrangement links TRBV28 to TRBJ1-6; no reliable D call. V shed 5 bases and J shed 8 bases, with 7 bases lying between them. Germline-derived CDR1 and CDR2 are MDHEN and SYDVKM. The CDR3 runs to 12 residues. CDR3 loop: CASSSGDSPLHF. The DNA for the CDR3 is TGTGCCAGCAGTAGCGGCGATTCACCCCTCCACTTT.

This rearrangement joins TRBV24-1 to TRBJ1-2; 8 bases fit TRBD1. After removal of 7 bases from V and 3 bases from J, the junction contained 3 bases not matched to a gene. The CDR3 has 13 residues. The V gene's germline CDR1 is KGHDR and CDR2 SFDVKD. CDR3 region: CATSSQGDYGYTF. CDR3 sequence (DNA): TGTGCCACCAGCTCACAGGGGGACTATGGCTACACCTTC.

This clonotype was picked up a small number of times. V and J are TRBV27 and TRBJ2-5, with 10 bases aligning to TRBD1. The J call is in doubt because the DNA end fits TRBJ2-7 better. This CDR3 is 15 amino acids long. The V gene's germline CDR1 is MNHEY and CDR2 SMNVEV (reference sequence). The CDR3 DNA follows: TGTGCCAGCAGTTTCGGACAGGGGGTCGGTTACGAGCAGTACTTC. It specifies CASSFGQGVGYEQYF.

The chain couples TRBV7-9 to TRBJ2-5; no definite D call. Trimming removed 3 bases from V and 6 bases from J, with 14 bases in between. Germline CDR1 is SEHNR and CDR2 is FQNEAQ (reference sequence). This CDR3 has 14 residues. Here the CDR3 reads CASSLTSQGKTQYF. The CDR3 nucleotides read TGTGCCAGCAGCTTGACTTCTCAAGGCAAGACCCAGTACTTC.

The chain is built from TRBV11-2 and TRBJ2-3; no clear D. Trimming left V 5 bases short and J 3 bases short, with 12 bases between. The CDR3 covers 14 residues. Germline lookup yields CDR1 SGHAT and CDR2 FQNNGV. This CDR3 reads CASSDEPGTDTQYF. The CDR3 bases are TGTGCCAGCAGCGACGAGCCCGGGACAGATACGCAGTATTTT.

The chain has TRBV29-1 and TRBJ1-2; no clear D. Trimming cost V 7 bases and J 5 bases, with 17 bases left between them. CDR1 SQVTM and CDR2 ANQGSEA come from the germline V gene. The CDR3 sequence is 13 residues long. In DNA, the CDR3 is TGCAGCGCGCGGCAGCCTGCGACTTATGGCTACACCTTC. Protein product: CSARQPATYGYTF.

The chain uses TRBV7-9 and TRBJ2-5; 11 nucleotides match TRBD2. Near its end, the DNA agrees better with TRBJ2-7, so the J call may be wrong. The CDR3 extends over 17 amino acids. Germline V gives CDR1 SEHNR, CDR2 FQNEAQ (reference sequence). The CDR3 reads CASSSTSGAPGGFEQYF. The DNA of the CDR3 is TGTGCCAGCAGTTCGACTAGCGGGGCCCCTGGTGGGTTCGAGCAGTACTTC.

The chain is built from TRBV5-1 and TRBJ1-1, with unresolved D. V lost 0 bases and J 7 bases, leaving 10 bases between the germline ends. The CDR3 spans 13 residues. The V gene's germline CDR1 is SGHRS and CDR2 YFSETQ. The CDR3, as DNA: TGCGCCAGCAGCTTGGAGCTATCAGGTGAAGCTTTCTTT. This translates into CASSLELSGEAFF.

This rearrangement joins TRBV21-1 to TRBJ1-1. TRBV21-1 is a listed pseudogene. The CDR3 runs 13 residues. The CDR3 coding sequence is TGTGCCAGCAGCCAAGGTAACTGCCCTGAAGCTTTCTTT. Translated: CASSQGNCPEAFF.

The V call is TRBV6-6, the J call TRBJ2-3; TRBD1 is a possible D gene (5 bases). The V gene lost 7 bases and the J gene lost 2 bases, with 16 bases spanning the gap. The CDR3 has 15 amino acids. The V gene's germline CDR1 is MNHNY and CDR2 SVGAGI (reference sequence). In DNA form, the CDR3 reads TGTGCCAGCACACACCTTGGGGCTCCCACAGATACGCAGTATTTT. It is translated as CASTHLGAPTDTQYF.

In DNA, the CDR3 is TGCAGCGTAATCGGGACAGGGGTGGGCAATGAGCAGTTCTTC. The encoded protein is CSVIGTGVGNEQFF. The J gene is TRBJ2-1, the V gene TRBV29-1; 10 nucleotides match TRBD1. Germline-derived CDR1 and CDR2 are SQVTM and ANQGSEA. The CDR3 extends over 14 amino acids. Trimming cost V 6 bases and J 6 bases; bases outside gene matches: 8.

The V gene is TRBV5-6, the J gene TRBJ2-3; 10 positions match TRBD1. The V segment lost 4 bases and the J segment 3 bases; nucleotides outside the gene matches: 8. The CDR3 has 16 amino acids. Germline V gives CDR1 SGHDT, CDR2 YYEEEE. Here the CDR3 DNA reads TGTGCCAGCAGCCTTGGGACAGGGGCCGGTACAGATACGCAGTATTTT. It translates to CASSLGTGAGTDTQYF. The full variable domain, completed using reference TRBV5-6 and TRBJ2-3, is DAGVTQSPTHLIKTRGQQVTLRCSPKSGHDTVSWYQQALGQGPQFIFQYYEEEERQRGNFPDRFSGHQFPNYSSELNVNALLLGDSALYLCASSLGTGAGTDTQYFGPGTRLTVL.

This sequence joins TRBV7-9 and TRBJ2-2; D is unresolved. Germline lookup yields CDR1 SEHNR and CDR2 FQNEAQ (reference sequence). The CDR3 contains 14 residues. V dropped 3 bases and J dropped 4 bases, with 9 bases sitting between them. CDR3 sequence (DNA): TGTGCCAGCAGCTTTGGGCTGATCACCGGGGAGCTGTTTTTT. Translated: CASSFGLITGELFF. Using reference TRBV7-9 and TRBJ2-2 for the parts outside the CDR3, the full variable domain is DTGVSQNPRHKITKRGQNVTFRCDPISEHNRLYWYRQTLGQGPEFLTYFQNEAQLEKSRLLSDRFSAERPKGSFSTLEIQRTEQGDSAMYLCASSFGLITGELFFGEGSRLTVL.

The chain has TRBV5-1 and TRBJ1-6; 10 nucleotides line up with TRBD1. V shed 1 base and J 10 bases; nucleotides not matched to a gene: 11. CDR3 length: 17 residues. Germline lookup yields CDR1 SGHRS and CDR2 YFSETQ. The CDR3 spells CASSLHPGTGEESPLHF. The CDR3 DNA sequence: TGCGCCAGCAGCTTGCACCCCGGGACAGGGGAGGAATCACCCCTCCACTTT.